The clone carrying this T cell receptor (beta chain) was counted at least ten times. The data were obtained in a study of human T cells and chemical hapten exposure. Regarding time point: patch test 1, 2 weeks after DPC sensitization. The treatment: therapeutic diphenylcyclopropenone sensitization with weekly scalp DPC. The V gene lost 4 bases and the J gene lost 5 bases, with 19 bases spanning the gap. CDR1 and CDR2 from the germline V gene are DFQATT and SNEGSKA (reference sequence). The CDR3 spans 15 residues. TCRdb fed the RACE reads into MiXCR, producing one record per CDR3 protein. Of about 100,000 distinct CDR3 sequences in the sample, 9.5% to 12% were seen once.

The TCR comes from a woman aged 40-49 years with alopecia areata. Some clones in this sample may be carry-over from other donors' samples. The sequencing used whole blood, collected in connection with sensitization to the hapten diphenylcyclopropenone (DPC). This chain joins TRBV20-1 and TRBJ2-3; D is possibly TRBD1 (6 bases). As DNA, the CDR3 is TGCAGTGCTAATCGAATGACAGGCCGATTAGATACGCAGTATTTT. Translated, it gives CSANRMTGRLDTQYF.